Presented here are 13 T cell receptor beta chains from one specimen sequenced in a study of identical twins. TCRdb reanalysed the 5' RACE reads using MiXCR and keeps one entry per CDR3 protein. The sample has some 760,000 distinct CDR3 sequences; 15% to 20% are singletons. These data also formed part of another study, on T cells expressing NK-cell markers.

The sequencing input was PBMCs. These receptors all come from a woman aged 18-29 years in good health.

The chain links TRBV5-1 to TRBJ2-5, with 7 bases aligning to TRBD1. With V trimmed by 0 bases and J by 3 bases, 2 bases remained unmatched. Germline V gene lookup returns CDR1 SGHRS and CDR2 YFSETQ. The CDR3 is made up of 14 amino acids. This CDR3 is CASSLAGQKETQYF. The CDR3 nucleotides read TGCGCCAGCAGCTTGGCGGGACAGAAAGAGACCCAGTACTTC.

The chain is built from TRBV7-3 and TRBJ2-7, with D perhaps matching TRBD1 (5 bases). Germline loops: CDR1 SGHTA, CDR2 FQGTGA. V was shortened by 2 bases and J by 6 bases, with 11 bases between the two germline ends. The CDR3 totals 13 residues. DNA for the CDR3: TGTGCCAGCAGCTTAGGGGCTAGTCTCGAGCAGTACTTC. Encoded protein: CASSLGASLEQYF.

A few counts support this clonotype. The chain couples TRBV2 to TRBJ2-7, with TRBD2 as a possible D gene (6 bases). This CDR3 contains 14 residues. Trimming stripped 3 bases from V and 5 bases from J, with 14 bases between. Germline V gene sequence: CDR1 SNHLY, CDR2 FYNNEI. CDR3 protein: CASSDRGGADEQYF. CDR3 DNA sequence: TGTGCCAGCAGTGATAGAGGAGGGGCTGACGAGCAGTACTTC. The variable domain in full, completed from reference TRBV2 and TRBJ2-7, reads EPEVTQTPSHQVTQMGQEVILRCVPISNHLYFYWYRQILGQKVEFLVSFYNNEISEKSEIFDDQFSVERPDGSNFTLKIRSTKLEDSAMYFCASSDRGGADEQYFGPGTRLTVT.

This clonotype was counted between two and nine times. V gene TRBV5-6 combines with J gene TRBJ2-2; possible D gene TRBD1, 8 bases. CDR3 length: 17 residues. Trimming took 7 bases from V and 2 from J, leaving 21 bases between them. CDR1 is SGHDT, CDR2 YYEEEE, per germline. This CDR3 reads CASGTGGAGRNTGELFF. CDR3 coding DNA: TGTGCCAGCGGGACAGGAGGAGCGGGACGTAACACCGGGGAGCTGTTTTTT. Full variable domain (remainder filled in from reference TRBV5-6 and TRBJ2-2): DAGVTQSPTHLIKTRGQQVTLRCSPKSGHDTVSWYQQALGQGPQFIFQYYEEEERQRGNFPDRFSGHQFPNYSSELNVNALLLGDSALYLCASGTGGAGRNTGELFFGEGSRLTVL.

There are a few counts of this clonotype. CDR3 loop: CASAKTAITDTQYF. For the CDR3, the DNA is TGTGCCAGCGCGAAAACAGCAATTACAGATACGCAGTATTTT. This chain joins TRBV6-1 and TRBJ2-3; D gene uncertain. This CDR3 is built from 14 residues. CDR1 is MNHNS and CDR2 is SASEGT in the germline V gene. V dropped 8 bases and J dropped 3 bases, with 15 bases sitting between them.

The chain's CDR3 is CASSPGTGIGTEAFF. The CDR3 DNA follows: TGTGCCAGCAGCCCGGGGACAGGGATAGGTACTGAAGCTTTCTTT. The gene calls are TRBV7-9 and TRBJ1-1; 9 bases agree with TRBD1. Germline lookup yields CDR1 SEHNR and CDR2 FQNEAQ (reference sequence). The CDR3 sequence is 15 residues long. With 5 bases clipped from V and 5 bases from J, the junction kept 9 bases outside the gene matches. The variable domain in full, completed from reference TRBV7-9 and TRBJ1-1, reads DTGVSQNPRHKITKRGQNVTFRCDPISEHNRLYWYRQTLGQGPEFLTYFQNEAQLEKSRLLSDRFSAERPKGSFSTLEIQRTEQGDSAMYLCASSPGTGIGTEAFFGQGTRLTVV.

In its sample, this clonotype was seen a few times. The chain links TRBV6-1 to TRBJ1-2; D gene ambiguous. The CDR3 loop spans 16 amino acids. Per germline, CDR1 MNHNS and CDR2 SASEGT. Trimming removed 5 bases from V and 7 bases from J, with 23 bases in between. For the CDR3, the DNA is TGTGCCAGCAGTCTCTCCGGGCTATCTAAATTGGGTGGCTACACCTTC. Protein sequence: CASSLSGLSKLGGYTF.

This clonotype showed up just a few times. This chain links TRBV11-2 with TRBJ2-1; D is perhaps TRBD2 (5 bases). Germline loops: CDR1 SGHAT, CDR2 FQNNGV. This CDR3 contains 14 residues. The V and J ends lost 4 bases and 2 bases respectively, with 9 bases between them. CDR3 protein: CASSSSTTYNEQFF. CDR3 sequence (DNA): TGTGCCAGCAGCTCCTCGACTACCTACAATGAGCAGTTCTTC.

The V gene is TRBV9, the J gene TRBJ2-7; 10 bases align to TRBD1. This CDR3 region has 14 residues. From germline, CDR1 is SGDLS and CDR2 YYNGEE. V was pared by 0 bases and J by 6 bases, with 3 bases of the junction left unmatched. The CDR3 loop is CASSVGQGAFEQYF. The CDR3 region has the DNA TGTGCCAGCAGCGTAGGACAGGGGGCATTCGAGCAGTACTTC. The full variable domain, completed using reference TRBV9 and TRBJ2-7, is DSGVTQTPKHLITATGQRVTLRCSPRSGDLSVYWYQQSLDQGLQFLIQYYNGEERAKGNILERFSAQQFPDLHSELNLSSLELGDSALYFCASSVGQGAFEQYFGPGTRLTVT.

The V call is TRBV7-2, the J call TRBJ2-7; 9 bases match TRBD1. Germline V gives CDR1 SGHTA, CDR2 FQGNSA. Trimming at V came to 5 bases and at J to 5 bases, leaving 10 bases not matched to a gene. The CDR3 has 15 residues. The CDR3 loop is CASSPPGQGMNEQYF. The DNA for the CDR3 is TGTGCCAGCAGCCCCCCGGGACAGGGCATGAACGAGCAGTACTTC.

J is TRBJ2-3 and V is TRBV7-9; a possible D gene is TRBD2 (6 bases). From germline, CDR1 is SEHNR and CDR2 FQNEAQ (reference sequence). This CDR3 contains 15 residues. The V end was cut by 3 bases, the J end by 6 bases, with 16 bases between. CDR3: CASSFNPEGWDTQYF. DNA of the CDR3: TGTGCCAGCAGCTTCAATCCGGAGGGTTGGGATACGCAGTATTTT.

The rearrangement links TRBV20-1 to TRBJ2-1; TRBD1 might be the D (6 bases). Trimming removed 0 bases from V and 0 bases from J, with 18 bases in between. Germline V gene lookup returns CDR1 DFQATT and CDR2 SNEGSKA (reference sequence). This CDR3 contains 18 residues. The CDR3 DNA is TGCAGTGCTAGAGATCTCCGTGGGGGCCGGAGCTCCTACAATGAGCAGTTCTTC. Its protein is CSARDLRGGRSSYNEQFF.

The chain uses TRBV20-1 and TRBJ1-5; tentative D call: TRBD1 (6 bases). Trimming took 0 bases from V and 7 from J, leaving 13 bases between them. The germline V gene encodes CDR1 DFQATT and CDR2 SNEGSKA (reference sequence). The CDR3 is made up of 14 amino acids. The CDR3 is CSARDRRGAQPQHF. Here the CDR3 DNA reads TGCAGTGCTAGAGATCGGCGGGGGGCACAGCCCCAGCATTTT.